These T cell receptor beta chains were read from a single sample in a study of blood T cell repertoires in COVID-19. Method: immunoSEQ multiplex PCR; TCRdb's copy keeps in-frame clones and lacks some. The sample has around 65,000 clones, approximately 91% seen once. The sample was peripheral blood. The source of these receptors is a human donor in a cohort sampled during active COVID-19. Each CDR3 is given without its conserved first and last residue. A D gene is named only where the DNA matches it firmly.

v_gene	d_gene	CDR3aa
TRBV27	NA	ASSLSSYSAYEQY
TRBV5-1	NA	ASSLLAGRGTEAF
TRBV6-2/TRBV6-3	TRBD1	ASSRRTGRGTEAF
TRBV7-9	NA	ASSLSGQETQY
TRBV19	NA	ASSSVWGGEQY
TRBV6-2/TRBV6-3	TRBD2	ASSLLAGGPGTGELF
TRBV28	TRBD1	ASRAGTGTYEQY
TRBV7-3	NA	ASSPYDRFGTDTQY
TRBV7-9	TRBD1	ASSDLQRDRGQKLF
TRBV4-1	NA	ASSQTSTGSWSSYEQY
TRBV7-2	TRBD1	ASSFNPGQRNTEAF
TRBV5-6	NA	ASSRGSRKARELF
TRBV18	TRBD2	ASSISGAGGKETQY
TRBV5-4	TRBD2	ASSFPSGLDYNEQF
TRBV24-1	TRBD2	ATSETSGSNEQF
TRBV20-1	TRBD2	SASRAGGRSGELF
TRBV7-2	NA	ASSLDGGEAGYT
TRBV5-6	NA	ASSLRGYEQY
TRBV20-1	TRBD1	SARGTAEAF
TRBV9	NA	ASSEWDGGKVV
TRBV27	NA	ASSFGSGELF
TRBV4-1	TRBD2	ASSQGGLAGTTDTQY
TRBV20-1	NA	SASPPPNYEQY
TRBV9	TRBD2	ASSVTSGAFNEQF
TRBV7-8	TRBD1	ASSSRAGTGGRWGYT
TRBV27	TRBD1	ASRGGQANYGYT
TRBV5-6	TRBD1	ASSSLGTVYNEQF
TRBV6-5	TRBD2	ATTLAGDTYEQY
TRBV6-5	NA	ASRQGKNSPLH
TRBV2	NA	ASSNLAIANTGELF
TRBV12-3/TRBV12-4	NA	ASNRGDNQPQH
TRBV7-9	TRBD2	ASSFRTSGNYEQY
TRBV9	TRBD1	ASSAQAQGEEAF
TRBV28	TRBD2	ASSLPSGRPGTQY
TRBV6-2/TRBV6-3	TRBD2	ASSYGVAGGFTDTQY
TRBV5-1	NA	ASSSQGNTIY
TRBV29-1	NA	SVGAREQY
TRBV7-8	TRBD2	ASSLGLAGDGLTDTQY
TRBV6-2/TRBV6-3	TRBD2	ASSYSLAGVRTGELF
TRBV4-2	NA	ASSQDWAALEPQH
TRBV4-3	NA	ASSLGGASSTDTQY
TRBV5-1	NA	ASSMTSGNTIY
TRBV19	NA	ASSGRGGLF
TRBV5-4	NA	ASSPGGGARGANVLT
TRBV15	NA	ATSRDRTGDTQY
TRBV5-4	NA	ASGRRDSEVVTQY
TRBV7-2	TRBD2	ASSPAAGTSGRLTDTQY
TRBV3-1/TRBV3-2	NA	ASSQDWAIGLF
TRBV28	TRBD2	ASSHRLAGEKETQY
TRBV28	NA	ASTMYRPTDTQY
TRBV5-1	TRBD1	ASSSTQGVGANVLT
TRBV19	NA	ASSIDSTNTEAF
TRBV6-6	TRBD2	ASSLAGGSVRSSYNEQF
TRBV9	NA	ASSGQIYPNSPLH
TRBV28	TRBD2	ASSYSGLAVYNEQF
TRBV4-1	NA	ASSQWQGTNNEQF
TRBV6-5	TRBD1	ASSYPGQGEETQY
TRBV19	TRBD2	ASSIWGGRASAGANVLT
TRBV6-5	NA	ASSTTSAGTGELF